What follows are 24 T cell receptor beta chains derived from one specimen sequenced in a study of blood T cell repertoires in COVID-19. The assay was immunoSEQ multiplex PCR, and TCRdb's table has in-frame clones only and misses some. The data contain some 200,000 clones, approximately 84% of them seen just once; the ten biggest clones take up under 3.5%. Material for sequencing was peripheral blood. Receptor source: a man between 45 and 60 years old who had recovered from COVID-19.

The chain is built from TRBV10-2 and TRBJ1-1, with TRBD1 as a possible D gene (5 bases). V was trimmed by 6 bases and J by 0 bases, leaving 14 bases between them. Germline V lookup: CDR1 WSHSY, CDR2 SAAADI. CDR3 length equals 15 residues. CDR3 loop: CASSRTTVVNTEAFF. CDR3 coding DNA: TGCGCCAGCAGCAGGACGACAGTCGTGAACACTGAAGCTTTCTTT.

This clone was recorded a few times. The chain uses TRBV9 and TRBJ1-1; D uncertain. The germline V and J ends were trimmed by 3 bases and 4 bases, with 13 bases remaining between them. The CDR3 totals 14 residues. Per the germline V gene, CDR1 is SGDLS and CDR2 is YYNGEE. The CDR3 region is CASSGPREGTEAFF. The DNA of the CDR3 is TGTGCCAGCAGCGGCCCGCGGGAGGGCACTGAAGCTTTCTTT.

This clone appeared a few times. The gene calls are TRBV6-5 and TRBJ1-1, with D unresolved. This CDR3 comprises 12 residues. Trimming pared 8 bases from V and 6 bases from J, leaving 13 bases between. Germline CDR1 and CDR2: MNHEY and SVGAGI. This CDR3 is CASAGLISEAFF. The CDR3 DNA reads TGTGCCAGCGCGGGTTTGATTTCTGAAGCTTTCTTT.

Concerning this clone itself: One end of the junction is discordant with germline, which a read error may explain. This chain connects TRBV7-8 to TRBJ2-7; 11 nucleotides match TRBD2. This CDR3 has 12 residues. Germline values: CDR1 SGHVS, CDR2 FQNEAQ. This CDR3 reads CASSSLLAGVNF. The CDR3 DNA sequence: TGTGCCAGCAGCTCTCTACTAGCGGGAGTGAACTTC.

This chain uses TRBV11-3 with TRBJ1-1; D remains unclear. V lost 1 base to trimming and J lost 2 bases, with 5 bases between them. Germline CDR1 is SGHNT and CDR2 is YENEEA. There are 13 residues in the CDR3. CDR3 sequence reads: CASSLAVNTEAFF. In nucleotides, the CDR3 is TGTGCCAGCAGCTTAGCCGTCAACACTGAAGCTTTCTTT.

The gene calls are TRBV10-2 and TRBJ1-1; tentatively, D is TRBD1 (6 bases). In germline, CDR1 is WSHSY, CDR2 SAAADI. With 7 bases removed from V and 8 bases from J, the gap between germline ends came to 14 bases. The CDR3 is 12 amino acids. The CDR3 reads CASTESGTEAFF. In nucleotides, the CDR3 is TGCGCCAGCACCGAATCGGGGACAGAAGCTTTCTTT.

The chain couples TRBV3-1 (or the pseudogene TRBV3-2) to TRBJ2-1, with a tentative D call TRBD2 (5 bases). V lost 4 bases and J 0 bases, leaving 13 bases between the germline ends. Germline assignment: CDR1 LGHDT and CDR2 YNNKEL (reference sequence). CDR3 length: 16 residues. CDR3 amino acids: CASSPRSGFSYNEQFF. DNA of the CDR3: TGTGCCAGCAGCCCTAGGAGCGGTTTCTCCTACAATGAGCAGTTCTTC.

The V call is TRBV27, the J call TRBJ1-1; D not certain. Germline values: CDR1 MNHEY, CDR2 SMNVEV (reference sequence). This CDR3 has 14 residues. The V and J ends lost 4 bases and 4 bases respectively, with 13 bases between them. The CDR3 reads CASSSHEAGTEAFF. DNA of the CDR3: TGTGCCAGCAGTTCCCACGAGGCTGGCACTGAAGCTTTCTTT.

The chain combines TRBV5-1 with TRBJ1-1; 9 bases align to TRBD1. Germline CDR1 and CDR2: SGHRS and YFSETQ. Trimming at V came to 7 bases and at J to 5 bases, leaving 12 bases not matched to a gene. The CDR3 length is 15 residues. Written as DNA, the CDR3 is TGCGCCAGCCGAATTACAGGGGGCGCGTTGACTGAAGCTTTCTTT. Its translation: CASRITGGALTEAFF.

This clone appeared a single time. The chain employs TRBV18 and TRBJ2-4, with a weak D call TRBD2 (6 bases). The germline V gene encodes CDR1 KGHSH and CDR2 LQKENI. V gave up 2 bases and J gave up 2 bases, with 13 bases separating them. This CDR3 is 16 amino acids long. The CDR3, as DNA: TGTGCCAGCTCACCAGTAGCGGAGAGATCCAAAAACATTCAGTACTTC. Encoded protein: CASSPVAERSKNIQYF.

This clone has just one count. The chain uses TRBV5-1 and TRBJ2-7; TRBD2 matches 7 bases. Germline CDR1 reads SGHRS; CDR2 reads YFSETQ. V shed 0 bases and J 3 bases; nucleotides not matched to a gene: 9. The CDR3 covers 16 residues. The CDR3 spells CASSLAGREQGYEQYF. CDR3 bases: TGCGCCAGCAGCTTGGCCGGGCGGGAGCAGGGCTACGAGCAGTACTTC.

This clone has just a few counts. The J gene is TRBJ1-6, the V gene TRBV5-1, with 7 bases fitting TRBD1. V was clipped by 7 bases and J by 4 bases; unmatched bases: 8. CDR3 length: 15 amino acids. CDR1 and CDR2 from the germline V gene are SGHRS and YFSETQ. CDR3 nucleotide sequence: TGCGCCAGCGCACGCGGGACAGATTATAATTCACCCCTCCACTTT. This encodes CASARGTDYNSPLHF. Drawing the rest from reference TRBV5-1 and TRBJ1-6, the complete variable domain is KAGVTQTPRYLIKTRGQQVTLSCSPISGHRSVSWYQQTPGQGLQFLFEYFSETQRNKGNFPGRFSGRQFSNSRSEMNVSTLELGDSALYLCASARGTDYNSPLHFGNGTRLTVT.

This clone came up once. The chain links TRBV19 to TRBJ2-7; D not resolved. The CDR3 is 15 amino acids. V gave up 1 base and J gave up 2 bases, with 12 bases separating them. Germline V CDR1 and CDR2: LNHDA, SQIVND (reference sequence). CDR3 in amino acids: CASSIVTDPPYEQYF. CDR3 nucleotide sequence: TGTGCCAGTAGTATAGTTACAGACCCTCCCTACGAGCAGTACTTC.

The chain links TRBV12-3 or TRBV12-4 to TRBJ2-7; TRBD2 agrees at 7 bases. The V and J ends lost 4 bases and 6 bases, in that order; junction bases with no gene match: 6. The CDR3 is 13 amino acids. CDR3 nucleotide sequence: TGTGCCAGCAGTTGGGGGGAGGGCTCCGAGCAGTACTTC. This translates into CASSWGEGSEQYF.

Concerning this clone itself: This sample also contains other DNA sequences that code for the same CDR3. The J gene is TRBJ2-1, the V gene TRBV6-5; D unresolved. Trimming shortened V by 5 bases and J by 5 bases, and 4 bases separated the two germline ends. The CDR3 contains 11 residues. The germline CDR1 and CDR2 sequences are MNHEY and SVGAGI. The CDR3 bases are TGTGCCAGCAGTCAGAACAATGAGCAGTTCTTC. It yields the protein CASSQNNEQFF.

Concerning this clone: The same CDR3 arises from other DNA sequences in this sample as well. This rearrangement joins TRBV5-1 to TRBJ2-1; TRBD2 matches at 8 bases. Germline assignment: CDR1 SGHRS and CDR2 YFSETQ. J gave up 4 bases and V 2 bases, and 5 bases lay outside the gene matches. The CDR3 loop spans 15 amino acids. In DNA, the CDR3 is TGCGCCAGCAGCTTTAGCGGGAATTCGTACAATGAGCAGTTCTTC. Its translation: CASSFSGNSYNEQFF.

V gene TRBV5-4 combines with J gene TRBJ2-3, with D unclear. Germline V gene sequence: CDR1 SGHNT, CDR2 YYREEE (reference sequence). V lost 4 bases and J lost 3, with 9 bases in between. The CDR3 consists of 13 residues. CDR3 amino acids: CASSVGRTDTQYF. DNA of the CDR3: TGTGCCAGCAGCGTCGGTCGGACAGATACGCAGTATTTT.

This clone was picked up a small number of times. Additional DNA sequences in this sample encode the identical CDR3. J is TRBJ2-1 and V is TRBV5-1; D uncertain. This CDR3 is 14 amino acids long. V was trimmed by 2 bases and J by 0 bases, leaving 6 bases between them. Looked up from germline, CDR1 is SGHRS and CDR2 is YFSETQ. DNA of the CDR3: TGCGCCAGCAGCTTACTGAGCTCCTACAATGAGCAGTTCTTC. Protein sequence: CASSLLSSYNEQFF.

The chain recombines TRBV5-5 with TRBJ2-1; TRBD1 matches 9 bases. This CDR3 is 17 amino acids long. After removal of 0 bases from V and 7 bases from J, the junction contained 11 bases not matched to a gene. Germline V gene sequence: CDR1 SGHKS, CDR2 YYEKEE (reference sequence). The CDR3 region is CASSLGLGDRVSNEQFF. CDR3 nucleotides: TGTGCCAGCAGCTTGGGGCTCGGGGACAGGGTATCAAATGAGCAGTTCTTC.

The chain is built from TRBV27 and TRBJ1-5, with D unclear. CDR3 size: 15 residues. Germline loops: CDR1 MNHEY, CDR2 SMNVEV (reference sequence). V was shortened by 8 bases and J by 0 bases, with 14 bases between the two germline ends. Here the CDR3 reads CASGWATHSNQPQHF. The CDR3, as DNA: TGTGCCAGCGGGTGGGCAACCCATAGCAATCAGCCCCAGCATTTT.

The chain joins TRBV11-2 to TRBJ2-7; 11 bases line up with TRBD1. Per the germline V gene, CDR1 is SGHAT and CDR2 is FQNNGV. The J segment lost 6 bases and the V segment lost 1 base, leaving 5 bases of the junction unmatched. This CDR3 region has 15 residues. The CDR3 DNA follows: TGTGCCAGCAGCTTAGCGGGACAGGGGGTTTCCGAGCAGTACTTC. Translating it yields CASSLAGQGVSEQYF.

In this sample, this clone turned up once. This sample includes further DNA sequences coding for the same CDR3. This chain connects TRBV5-1 to TRBJ2-6; a possible D gene is TRBD2 (5 bases). The CDR3 contains 15 residues. In germline, CDR1 is SGHRS, CDR2 YFSETQ. Trimming left V 1 base short and J 2 bases short, with 7 bases between. DNA of the CDR3: TGCGCCAGCAGCTTGTCGGGGACTGGGGCCAACGTCCTGACTTTC. Translation: CASSLSGTGANVLTF.

The rearrangement links TRBV5-1 to TRBJ2-3, with TRBD2 identical over 7 bases. The V gene end was trimmed by 5 bases and the J gene end by 4 bases; junction bases not matched to a gene: 7. Germline V gene data show CDR1 as SGHRS and CDR2 as YFSETQ. This CDR3 has 14 residues. Written as DNA, the CDR3 is TGCGCCAGCAGACGGACTAGAGATTCAGATACGCAGTATTTT. This codes for CASRRTRDSDTQYF.

J is TRBJ2-7 and V is TRBV19; 12 positions agree with TRBD1. Unmatched junction bases numbered 5, after V lost 5 bases and J lost 3 bases. The CDR3 is 15 residues long. Germline CDR1 and CDR2: LNHDA and SQIVND (reference sequence). CDR3 nucleotides: TGTGCCAGTAGTCCCGGGACAGGGGGCTACTACGAGCAGTACTTC. This translates into CASSPGTGGYYEQYF.